The clone carrying this T cell receptor (beta chain) is a singleton in its sample. Its antigen remains unknown. Profiling relied on immunoSEQ multiplex PCR, and the TCRdb table lists in-frame clones only, not all of them. Of some 110,000 clones listed, about 84% are singletons. The data originate from a study of cytomegalovirus exposure and HLA in healthy donors. Study overall: Later, an analysis reported that the roughly 120 validation repertoires had used the same platform as the 500 to 750 first-cohort repertoires.

This CDR3 is 14 amino acids long. The germline V gene encodes CDR1 SGHTA and CDR2 FQGNSA. The J segment lost 7 bases and the V segment lost 5 bases, leaving 5 bases of the junction unmatched. Study-wide points: Most TCR sequences were uncommon, yet certain public TCRs appeared in many donors.

This chain connects TRBV7-2 to TRBJ1-4; 9 bases agree with TRBD1. The sequencing sample was made of PBMCs. The sequence came from a man between 18 and 29 years old in good health and CMV-seronegative. The DNA of the CDR3 is TGTGCCAGCAGCCTAAGGACAGGGGTTGAAAAACTGTTTTTT. Amino acids: CASSLRTGVEKLFF.